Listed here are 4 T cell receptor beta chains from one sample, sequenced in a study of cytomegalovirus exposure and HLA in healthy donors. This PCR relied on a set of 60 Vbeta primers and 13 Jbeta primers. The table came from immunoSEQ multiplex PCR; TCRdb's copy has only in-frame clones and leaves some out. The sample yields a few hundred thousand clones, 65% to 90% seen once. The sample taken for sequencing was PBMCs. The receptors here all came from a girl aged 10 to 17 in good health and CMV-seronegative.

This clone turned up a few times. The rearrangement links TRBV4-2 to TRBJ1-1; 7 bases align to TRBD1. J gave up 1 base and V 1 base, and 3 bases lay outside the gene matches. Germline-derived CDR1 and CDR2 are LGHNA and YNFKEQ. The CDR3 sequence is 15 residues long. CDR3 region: CASSQGKGANTEAFF. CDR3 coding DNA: TGTGCCAGCAGCCAAGGCAAGGGGGCGAACACTGAAGCTTTCTTT.

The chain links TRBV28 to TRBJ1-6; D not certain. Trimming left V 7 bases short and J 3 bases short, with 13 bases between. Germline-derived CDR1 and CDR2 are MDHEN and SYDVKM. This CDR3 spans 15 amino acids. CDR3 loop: CASISPNLYNSPLHF. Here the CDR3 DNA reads TGTGCCAGCATATCCCCTAACCTCTATAATTCACCCCTCCACTTT.

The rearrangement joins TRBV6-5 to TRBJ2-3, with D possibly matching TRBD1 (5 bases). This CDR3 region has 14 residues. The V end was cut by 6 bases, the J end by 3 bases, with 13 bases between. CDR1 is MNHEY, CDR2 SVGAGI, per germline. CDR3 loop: CASSPQAGTDTQYF. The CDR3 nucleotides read TGTGCCAGCAGCCCACAGGCAGGAACAGATACGCAGTATTTT.

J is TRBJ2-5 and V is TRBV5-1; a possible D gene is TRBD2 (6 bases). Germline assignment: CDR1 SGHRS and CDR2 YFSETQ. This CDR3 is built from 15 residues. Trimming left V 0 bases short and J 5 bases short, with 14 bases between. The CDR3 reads CASSLAPEGRETQYF. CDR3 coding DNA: TGCGCCAGCAGCTTGGCCCCGGAGGGGCGGGAGACCCAGTACTTC.